This T cell receptor (beta chain) was found in a study of vaccination effects on CD4 cells after COVID-19. Clones were read by immunoSEQ multiplex PCR, and TCRdb kept only the in-frame ones, dropping some. This table holds about 70,000 clones, about 80% found once. Study results and caveats: The study got few convalescent patients and did not collect any early post-infection timepoints. In vaccinees who were healthy, merely 1 out of 255 vaccine-induced clones cross-reacted with common cold coronaviruses.

The germline V gene has CDR1 LNHDA and CDR2 SQIVND (reference sequence). The CDR3 spans 13 residues. V lost 2 bases and J lost 1, with 4 bases in between. Within the ViraFEST assay, antigen-specific CD4+ T cells underwent expansion with viral peptide pools prior to sequencing. Isolating CD4+ T cells followed 9 to 10 days of culture. Nucleocapsid antibodies were negative in the vaccine recipients, who had never had SARS-CoV-2 infection. Every well got a few million PBMC, which were grown with 10 IU/ml IL-2 and 10 ug/ml peptides. Cultures got half-medium changes with IL-2 on days 3 and 7. On this clone: The antigen remains unidentified.

This TCR was recovered from a human donor who received a COVID-19 vaccine. This chain connects TRBV19 to TRBJ2-3; the D is unclear. Sequencing was performed on CD4+ T cells from PBMCs cultured with SARS-CoV-2 spike peptides, taken before COVID-19 vaccination. The CDR3 nucleotides read TGTGCCAGTAGTATAAGGGGCACAGATACGCAGTATTTT. Translation: CASSIRGTDTQYF. The full variable domain, with the rest looked up from reference TRBV19 and TRBJ2-3, is DGGITQSPKYLFRKEGQNVTLSCEQNLNHDAMYWYRQDPGQGLRLIYYSQIVNDFQKGDIAEGYSVSREKKESFPLTVTSAQKNPTAFYLCASSIRGTDTQYFGPGTRLTVL.